This T cell receptor (beta chain) was identified during a study of T cell responses to AZD1222 COVID-19 vaccine. Overall study context: Second-dose timings of about 4 or about 12 weeks were pooled. Study observations and caveats: Reportedly, nearly half the spike-specific TCRs target unmutated variant regions. It should be noted that donors were predominantly white British and more often female, and clonal diversity was possibly underestimated.

Note on this clone: Its antigen is as yet unknown.

Generated by immunoSEQ multiplex PCR, the TCRdb table keeps only in-frame clones and is missing some. Of around 170,000 clones in the sample, about nine tenths are singletons; the top ten hold about 1.6%. Germline V gene sequence: CDR1 LGHNA, CDR2 YNFKEQ. This CDR3 has 15 residues. Losses at the gene ends were 3 bases for V and 5 bases for J; bases not matched to a gene: 4. Sequencing was performed on peripheral blood, taken on day 0 of AZD1222 vaccination. This chain uses TRBV4-2 with TRBJ1-6; TRBD1 aligns across 7 bases. The clonotype comes from an adult in good health. The CDR3 spells CASSQNTGDNSPLHF. For the CDR3, the DNA is TGTGCCAGCAGCCAGAACACAGGGGATAATTCACCCCTCCACTTT.